This is a list of T cell receptor beta chains from one sample in a study of cytomegalovirus exposure and HLA in healthy donors. Clones were read by immunoSEQ multiplex PCR, and TCRdb kept only the in-frame ones, dropping some. Among 120,000 to 150,000 clones listed, more than 70% were seen once. The sequenced material came from PBMCs. The receptors derive from a male donor in good health and CMV-seropositive. CDR3s include the opening cysteine and the closing phenylalanine or tryptophan. D genes are given only for firm matches. Expanded clones are given a class, and other clones once, few, many or no size at all.

D gene: TRBD1
V gene: TRBV5-1
CDR3 length: 17
clone size: NA
J gene: TRBJ2-2
CDR3 DNA: TGCGCCAGCAGCTTGGCCCGGGGACAGGGTAACACCGGGGAGCTGTTTTTT
CDR3 protein: CASSLARGQGNTGELFF

D gene: TRBD1
V gene: TRBV6-1
CDR3 length: 14
clone size: NA
J gene: TRBJ2-7
CDR3 DNA: TGTGCCAGCAGTTCTCTCCGGGACAGCGACGAGCAGTACTTC
CDR3 protein: CASSSLRDSDEQYF

D gene: TRBD2
V gene: TRBV28
CDR3 length: 18
clone size: NA
J gene: TRBJ2-3
CDR3 DNA: TGTGCCAGCAGTTTTCGATGGAAAGAGCGGGAGGGCAAAGATACGCAGTATTTT
CDR3 protein: CASSFRWKEREGKDTQYF

D gene: NA
V gene: TRBV5-4
CDR3 length: 16
clone size: NA
J gene: TRBJ2-1
CDR3 DNA: TGTGCCAGCAGCTTTGAGGGGGGGCGACTCTACAATGAGCAGTTCTTC
CDR3 protein: CASSFEGGRLYNEQFF

D gene: NA
V gene: TRBV7-2
CDR3 length: 15
clone size: NA
J gene: TRBJ2-7
CDR3 DNA: TGTGCCAGCAGCCCAAAGCACTTGACACCTTACGAGCAGTACTTC
CDR3 protein: CASSPKHLTPYEQYF

D gene: TRBD2
V gene: TRBV13
CDR3 length: 16
clone size: few
J gene: TRBJ2-7
CDR3 DNA: TGTGCCAGCAGCTTAGCCGAGGGAGGGTACTCCTACGAGCAGTACTTC
CDR3 protein: CASSLAEGGYSYEQYF

D gene: NA
V gene: TRBV5-4
CDR3 length: 14
clone size: NA
J gene: TRBJ2-5
CDR3 DNA: TGTGCCAGCAGCCCGTTAGCGGCTGAAGAGACCCAGTACTTC
CDR3 protein: CASSPLAAEETQYF

D gene: NA
V gene: TRBV7-7
CDR3 length: 13
clone size: NA
J gene: TRBJ2-2
CDR3 DNA: TGTGCTAGCAGCTTAGGGGGACACGGGGAGCTGTTTTTT
CDR3 protein: CASSLGGHGELFF

D gene: TRBD2
V gene: TRBV7-2
CDR3 length: 16
clone size: few
J gene: TRBJ2-7
CDR3 DNA: TGTGCCAGCAGCTTAGCTGCTTACGCTAGCGGGGGGGTAAGGTACTTC
CDR3 protein: CASSLAAYASGGVRYF

D gene: TRBD1
V gene: TRBV4-3
CDR3 length: 18
clone size: NA
J gene: TRBJ1-6
CDR3 DNA: TGCGCCAGCAGTCGACAGGGGGTAAAGCTTTCCTATAATTCACCCCTCCACTTT
CDR3 protein: CASSRQGVKLSYNSPLHF

D gene: TRBD2
V gene: TRBV5-6
CDR3 length: 15
clone size: few
J gene: TRBJ2-7
CDR3 DNA: TGTGCCAGCAGCTCCCCCGGGGGGAGCTCCTACGAGCAGTACTTC
CDR3 protein: CASSSPGGSSYEQYF

D gene: NA
V gene: TRBV29-1
CDR3 length: 13
clone size: few
J gene: TRBJ2-1
CDR3 DNA: TGCAGCGTTGCGGGACAATACGGCAATGAGCAGTTCTTC
CDR3 protein: CSVAGQYGNEQFF

D gene: TRBD1
V gene: TRBV7-2
CDR3 length: 15
clone size: NA
J gene: TRBJ2-7
CDR3 DNA: TGTGCCAGCAGCTTAGTAGGGGGCGGCCCCCACGAGCAGTACTTC
CDR3 protein: CASSLVGGGPHEQYF

D gene: NA
V gene: TRBV29-1
CDR3 length: 14
clone size: NA
J gene: TRBJ2-3
CDR3 DNA: TGCAGCGTTGAAAAGAGGAGGGACACAGATACGCAGTATTTT
CDR3 protein: CSVEKRRDTDTQYF

D gene: TRBD1
V gene: TRBV10-3
CDR3 length: 15
clone size: NA
J gene: TRBJ2-7
CDR3 DNA: TGTGCCACCGAGAGACCCGGGACAGGGACCTACGAGCAGTACTTC
CDR3 protein: CATERPGTGTYEQYF

D gene: NA
V gene: TRBV5-5
CDR3 length: 17
clone size: NA
J gene: TRBJ2-7
CDR3 DNA: TGTGCCAGCATCAGCTTTTTCGGTCCCGCAGGGACCTACGAGCAGTACTTC
CDR3 protein: CASISFFGPAGTYEQYF

D gene: NA
V gene: TRBV10-3
CDR3 length: 11
clone size: NA
J gene: TRBJ2-7
CDR3 DNA: TGTGCCACCACCTCCGGGTACGAGCAGTACTTC
CDR3 protein: CATTSGYEQYF

D gene: NA
V gene: TRBV7-6
CDR3 length: 13
clone size: NA
J gene: TRBJ1-3
CDR3 DNA: TGTGCCAGCAGCGGCGGGACCGTAGACACCATATATTTT
CDR3 protein: CASSGGTVDTIYF

D gene: TRBD2
V gene: TRBV5-4
CDR3 length: 16
clone size: NA
J gene: TRBJ2-2
CDR3 DNA: TGTGCCAGCAGGGCAGCGGGGGTGACTCGGGGCGGGGAGCTGTTTTTT
CDR3 protein: CASRAAGVTRGGELFF

D gene: NA
V gene: TRBV28
CDR3 length: 13
clone size: NA
J gene: TRBJ2-7
CDR3 DNA: TGTGCCAGCAGTACCCCCACAGTCTACGAGCAGTACTTC
CDR3 protein: CASSTPTVYEQYF

D gene: NA
V gene: TRBV14
CDR3 length: 15
clone size: NA
J gene: TRBJ2-3
CDR3 DNA: TGTGCCAGCAGCCCCGGACGACTAGTTTCAGATACGCAGTATTTT
CDR3 protein: CASSPGRLVSDTQYF

D gene: TRBD1
V gene: TRBV5-6
CDR3 length: 16
clone size: NA
J gene: TRBJ2-1
CDR3 DNA: TGTGCCAGCAGCTTGGGTGGGGACAGAATCATTTACGAGCAGTTCTTC
CDR3 protein: CASSLGGDRIIYEQFF

D gene: NA
V gene: TRBV7-2
CDR3 length: 17
clone size: NA
J gene: TRBJ1-1
CDR3 DNA: TGTGCCAGCAGCTTAGCGTCAGTTAGACCCGGGTCCCCTGCAGCTTTCTTT
CDR3 protein: CASSLASVRPGSPAAFF

D gene: NA
V gene: TRBV19
CDR3 length: 16
clone size: NA
J gene: TRBJ2-2
CDR3 DNA: TGTGCCAGTAGTATAGTAACTAGTGGGAACACCGGGGAGCTGTTTTTT
CDR3 protein: CASSIVTSGNTGELFF

D gene: TRBD1
V gene: TRBV5-1
CDR3 length: 14
clone size: NA
J gene: TRBJ1-1
CDR3 DNA: TGCGCCAGCAGAGGGGGACAGATGAACACTGAAGCTTTCTTT
CDR3 protein: CASRGGQMNTEAFF

D gene: NA
V gene: TRBV7-9
CDR3 length: 14
clone size: NA
J gene: TRBJ2-1
CDR3 DNA: TGTGCCAGCAGTCCCGGTAGCTCCTACAATGAGCAGTTCTTC
CDR3 protein: CASSPGSSYNEQFF

D gene: TRBD2
V gene: TRBV10-1
CDR3 length: 16
clone size: NA
J gene: TRBJ2-7
CDR3 DNA: TGCGCCAGCAGTGAGGAAGGGACTAGCGGGAGGTACGAGCAGTACTTC
CDR3 protein: CASSEEGTSGRYEQYF

D gene: TRBD2
V gene: TRBV5-1
CDR3 length: 15
clone size: NA
J gene: TRBJ2-3
CDR3 DNA: TGCGCCAGCAGCTCCGTGGCGGGGGGTCCCGGGACGCAGTATTTT
CDR3 protein: CASSSVAGGPGTQYF

D gene: TRBD1
V gene: TRBV6-5
CDR3 length: 14
clone size: NA
J gene: TRBJ2-7
CDR3 DNA: TGTGCCAGCAGTTACGGGACAGGGGGATACGAGCAGTACTTC
CDR3 protein: CASSYGTGGYEQYF